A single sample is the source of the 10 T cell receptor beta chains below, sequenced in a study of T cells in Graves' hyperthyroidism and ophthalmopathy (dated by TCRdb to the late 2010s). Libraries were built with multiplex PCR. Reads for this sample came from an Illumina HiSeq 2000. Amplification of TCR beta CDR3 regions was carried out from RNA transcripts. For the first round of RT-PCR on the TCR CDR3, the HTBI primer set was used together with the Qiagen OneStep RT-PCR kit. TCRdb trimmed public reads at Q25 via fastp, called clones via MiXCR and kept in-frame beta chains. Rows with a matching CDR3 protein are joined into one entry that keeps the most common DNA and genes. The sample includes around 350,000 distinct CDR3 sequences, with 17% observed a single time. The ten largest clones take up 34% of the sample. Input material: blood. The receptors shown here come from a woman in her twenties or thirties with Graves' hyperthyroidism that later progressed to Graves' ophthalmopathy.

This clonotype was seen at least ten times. The CDR3 loop is CASSDFEAMNTEAFF. CDR3 coding DNA: TGTGCCAGCAGTGATTTCGAGGCCATGAACACTGAAGCTTTCTTT. The chain joins TRBV25-1 to TRBJ1-1, with D unresolved. The V gene's germline CDR1 is MGHDK and CDR2 SYGVNS. Trimming pared 3 bases from V and 0 bases from J, leaving 11 bases between. The CDR3 totals 15 residues.

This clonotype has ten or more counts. The DNA for the CDR3 is TGTGCCAGCAGTCTTCGACCCATCGGGACTAGCGTCTACAATGAGCAGTTCTTC. Encoded protein: CASSLRPIGTSVYNEQFF. The chain is built from TRBV27 and TRBJ2-1; 10 bases agree with TRBD2. V lost 5 bases, J lost 3 bases, and 13 bases stayed unmatched. Per germline, CDR1 MNHEY and CDR2 SMNVEV (reference sequence). This CDR3 contains 18 residues.

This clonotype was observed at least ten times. The CDR3 loop reads CASNLQVFSSYNEQFF. Written as DNA, the CDR3 is TGTGCCAGCAACCTACAGGTATTTAGCTCCTACAATGAGCAGTTCTTC. The chain carries TRBV6-2 or TRBV6-3 and TRBJ2-1, with D possibly matching TRBD1 (5 bases). CDR3 length: 16 amino acids. Germline CDR1 and CDR2: MNHEY and SVGEGT. V lost 7 bases to trimming and J lost 0 bases, with 16 bases between them.

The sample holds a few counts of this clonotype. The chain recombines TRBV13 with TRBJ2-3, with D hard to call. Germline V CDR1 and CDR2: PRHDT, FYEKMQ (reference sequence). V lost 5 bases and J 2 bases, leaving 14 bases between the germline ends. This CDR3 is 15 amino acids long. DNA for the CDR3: TGTGCCAGCAGCCCCCGGACCGGGCCCACAGATACGCAGTATTTT. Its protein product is CASSPRTGPTDTQYF.

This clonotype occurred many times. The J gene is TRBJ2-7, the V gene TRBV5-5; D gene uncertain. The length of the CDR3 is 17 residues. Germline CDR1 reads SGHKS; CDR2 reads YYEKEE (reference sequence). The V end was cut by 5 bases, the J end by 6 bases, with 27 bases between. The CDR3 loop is CASRLRPTQSSRSEQYF. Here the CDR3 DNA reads TGTGCCAGCAGGCTGAGGCCGACACAATCCTCCAGGAGCGAGCAGTACTTC.

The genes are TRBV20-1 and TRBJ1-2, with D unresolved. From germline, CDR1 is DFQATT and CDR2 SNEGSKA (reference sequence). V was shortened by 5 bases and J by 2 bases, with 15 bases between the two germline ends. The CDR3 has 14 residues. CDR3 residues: CSAAGGHFNYGYTF. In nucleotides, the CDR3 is TGCAGTGCTGCGGGAGGGCACTTCAACTATGGCTACACCTTC.

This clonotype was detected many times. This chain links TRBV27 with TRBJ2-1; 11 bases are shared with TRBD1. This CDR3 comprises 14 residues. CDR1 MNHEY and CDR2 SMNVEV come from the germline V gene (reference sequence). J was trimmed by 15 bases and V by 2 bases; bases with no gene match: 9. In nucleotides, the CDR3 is TGTGCCAGCAGTTTAGTTGGGACAGGGGGTTTTTGGTTCTTC. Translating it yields CASSLVGTGGFWFF.

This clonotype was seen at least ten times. As DNA, the CDR3 is TGTGCCGGCGGCGGCCCATACGAGCAGTACTTC. This translates into CAGGGPYEQYF. This chain uses TRBV6-2 or TRBV6-3 with TRBJ2-7, with D unclear. Germline CDR1 MNHEY, CDR2 SVGEGT. CDR3 length equals 11 residues. Trimming stripped 11 bases from V and 4 bases from J, with 12 bases between.

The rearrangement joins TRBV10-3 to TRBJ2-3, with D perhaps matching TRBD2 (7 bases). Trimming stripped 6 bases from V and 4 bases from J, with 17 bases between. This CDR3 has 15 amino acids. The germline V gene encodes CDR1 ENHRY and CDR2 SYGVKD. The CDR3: CAIRMGGARPDTQYF. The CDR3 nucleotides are TGTGCCATCAGAATGGGGGGGGCGCGCCCAGATACGCAGTATTTT.

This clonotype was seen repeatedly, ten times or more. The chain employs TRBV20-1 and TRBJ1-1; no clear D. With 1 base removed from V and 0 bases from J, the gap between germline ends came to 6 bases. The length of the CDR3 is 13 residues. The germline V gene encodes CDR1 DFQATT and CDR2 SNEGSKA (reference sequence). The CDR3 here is CSARAQLNTEAFF. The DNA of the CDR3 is TGCAGTGCTAGAGCACAGCTGAACACTGAAGCTTTCTTT.